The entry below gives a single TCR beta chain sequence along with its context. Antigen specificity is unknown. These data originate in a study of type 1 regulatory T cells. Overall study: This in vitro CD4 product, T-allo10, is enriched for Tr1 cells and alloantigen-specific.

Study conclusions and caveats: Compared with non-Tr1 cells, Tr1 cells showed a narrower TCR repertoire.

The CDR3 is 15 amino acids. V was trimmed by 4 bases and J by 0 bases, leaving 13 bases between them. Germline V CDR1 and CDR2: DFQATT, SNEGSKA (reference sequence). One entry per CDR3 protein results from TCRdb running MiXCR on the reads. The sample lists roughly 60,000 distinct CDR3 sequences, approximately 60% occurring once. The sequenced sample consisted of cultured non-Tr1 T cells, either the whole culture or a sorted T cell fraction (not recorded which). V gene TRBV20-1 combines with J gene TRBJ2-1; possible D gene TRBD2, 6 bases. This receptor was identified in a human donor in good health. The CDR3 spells CSANPLANSYNEQFF. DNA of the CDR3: TGCAGTGCTAACCCGCTAGCGAACTCCTACAATGAGCAGTTCTTC.